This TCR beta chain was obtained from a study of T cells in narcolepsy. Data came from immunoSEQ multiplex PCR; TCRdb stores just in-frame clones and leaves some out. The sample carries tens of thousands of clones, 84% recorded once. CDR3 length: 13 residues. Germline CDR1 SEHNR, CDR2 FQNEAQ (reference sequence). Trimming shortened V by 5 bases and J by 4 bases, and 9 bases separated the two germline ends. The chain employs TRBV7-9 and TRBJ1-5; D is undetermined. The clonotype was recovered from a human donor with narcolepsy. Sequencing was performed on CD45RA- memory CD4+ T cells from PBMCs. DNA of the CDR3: TGTGCCAGCAGCCAGGACGGTAATCAGCCCCAGCATTTT. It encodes CASSQDGNQPQHF.